The 16 T cell receptor beta chains below come from one sample, sequenced in a study of blood T cell repertoires in COVID-19. Profiling relied on immunoSEQ multiplex PCR, and the TCRdb table lists in-frame clones only, not all of them. The sample holds just under 45,000 clones, 80% to 90% seen once. The sample consisted of peripheral blood. All receptors come from a woman aged 40 to 50 with acute or convalescent COVID-19.

V usage is TRBV28 and J usage is TRBJ2-2; a weak D match, TRBD1 (6 bases). The CDR3 contains 17 residues. Germline assignment: CDR1 MDHEN and CDR2 SYDVKM. Trimming left V 1 base short and J 6 bases short, with 18 bases between. The CDR3 bases are TGTGCCAGCAGTTTATCCCCCCGACAGGATTCGGCCGGGGAGCTGTTTTTT. This sequence encodes CASSLSPRQDSAGELFF.

This chain links TRBV19 with TRBJ2-3; 12 bases align to TRBD2. Germline V gene data show CDR1 as LNHDA and CDR2 as SQIVND (reference sequence). There are 18 residues in the CDR3. V shed 0 bases and J 5 bases; nucleotides not matched to a gene: 9. The CDR3 DNA is TGTGCCAGTAGTATAGATGGGCTAGCGGGAGGGCCTTTAGATACGCAGTATTTT. The encoded protein is CASSIDGLAGGPLDTQYF.

This clone was picked up a small number of times. This chain links TRBV21-1 with TRBJ1-2. TRBV21-1 counts as a pseudogene. The CDR3 totals 13 residues. CDR3 region: CASSNGFHYGYTF. Here the CDR3 DNA reads TGTGCCAGCAGCAACGGGTTTCACTATGGCTACACCTTC.

The chain is built from TRBV6-1 and TRBJ1-2; 10 bases align to TRBD1. The CDR3 loop spans 13 amino acids. V lost 3 bases, J lost 7 bases, and 2 bases stayed unmatched. Germline CDR1 reads MNHNS; CDR2 reads SASEGT. CDR3 bases: TGTGCCAGCAGTGACCGGGACAGGGGTGGCTACACCTTC. This codes for CASSDRDRGGYTF.

The rearrangement uses TRBV4-3 and TRBJ2-7; D is unclear. V gave up 1 base and J gave up 0 bases, with 7 bases separating them. The CDR3 length is 14 residues. The germline V gene has CDR1 LGHNA and CDR2 YSLEER. DNA of the CDR3: TGCGCCAGCAGCCAAGGATATAGCTCCTACGAGCAGTACTTC. As protein: CASSQGYSSYEQYF.

The rearrangement joins TRBV27 to TRBJ2-7; TRBD2 matches 9 bases. CDR3 size: 15 residues. V was clipped by 3 bases and J by 2 bases; unmatched bases: 5. Germline V gives CDR1 MNHEY, CDR2 SMNVEV (reference sequence). The CDR3 loop is CASSLLAGTAYEQYF. The DNA of the CDR3 is TGTGCCAGCAGTTTGCTAGCGGGAACCGCCTACGAGCAGTACTTC.

The V and J genes are TRBV19 and TRBJ1-3; D may be TRBD1 (6 bases). This CDR3 is 16 amino acids long. The ends were cut back, 4 bases at V and 0 bases at J, with 13 bases in the middle. Germline lookup yields CDR1 LNHDA and CDR2 SQIVND (reference sequence). The CDR3 sequence: CASSTAGASSGNTIYF. DNA for the CDR3: TGTGCCAGTAGTACCGCAGGGGCGAGCTCTGGAAACACCATATATTTT.

V usage is TRBV15 and J usage is TRBJ2-1, with D maybe TRBD1 (6 bases). The CDR3 spans 15 residues. V was trimmed by 3 bases and J by 1 base, leaving 10 bases between them. CDR1 is LNHNV, CDR2 YYDKDF, per germline (reference sequence). This chain's CDR3 is CATSREDRSYNEQFF. The DNA for the CDR3 is TGTGCCACCAGCAGGGAAGACAGGTCCTACAATGAGCAGTTCTTC.

The rearrangement links TRBV5-1 to TRBJ1-1; D is uncertain. This CDR3 is built from 12 residues. Germline loops: CDR1 SGHRS, CDR2 YFSETQ. V gave up 6 bases and J gave up 2 bases, with 8 bases separating them. The CDR3 here is CASNSKNTEAFF. CDR3 bases: TGCGCCAGCAACTCTAAAAACACTGAAGCTTTCTTT.

The gene calls are TRBV29-1 and TRBJ1-1, with D uncertain. Trimming removed 0 bases at V and 7 bases at J, with 9 bases between. CDR1 is SQVTM and CDR2 is ANQGSEA in the germline V gene. The CDR3 is 12 residues long. DNA for the CDR3: TGCAGCGTTGAAGAGGGCCTGGGTGAAGCTTTCTTT. Its protein is CSVEEGLGEAFF.

The chain links TRBV19 to TRBJ2-1; D is unresolved. The germline V gene has CDR1 LNHDA and CDR2 SQIVND (reference sequence). The V gene lost 6 bases and the J gene lost 2 bases, with 11 bases spanning the gap. The CDR3 runs to 14 residues. CDR3 loop: CASRAVGAYNEQFF. In DNA, the CDR3 is TGTGCCAGTAGGGCGGTGGGTGCCTACAATGAGCAGTTCTTC. Combining the CDR3 with reference TRBV19 and TRBJ2-1 gives the whole variable domain DGGITQSPKYLFRKEGQNVTLSCEQNLNHDAMYWYRQDPGQGLRLIYYSQIVNDFQKGDIAEGYSVSREKKESFPLTVTSAQKNPTAFYLCASRAVGAYNEQFFGPGTRLTVL.

The chain combines TRBV19 with TRBJ1-5; D might be TRBD1 (6 bases). V lost 7 bases to trimming and J lost 9 bases, with 19 bases between them. There are 14 residues in the CDR3. Germline lookup yields CDR1 LNHDA and CDR2 SQIVND (reference sequence). CDR3 loop: CASTPAQGDTPQHF. DNA for the CDR3: TGTGCCAGTACCCCTGCACAGGGTGATACGCCCCAGCATTTT.

This clone was counted a single time. The chain combines TRBV10-3 with TRBJ2-1, with 9 bases aligning to TRBD2. With V trimmed by 4 bases and J by 10 bases, 14 bases remained unmatched. The CDR3 is made up of 16 amino acids. Germline values: CDR1 ENHRY, CDR2 SYGVKD. This CDR3 is CAISVGSGGGFPEQFF. Written as DNA, the CDR3 is TGTGCCATCAGTGTGGGTAGCGGGGGCGGGTTCCCGGAGCAGTTCTTC.

J is TRBJ2-5 and V is TRBV3-1 (or the pseudogene TRBV3-2); the D gene is possibly TRBD2 (5 bases). Trimming cost V 0 bases and J 4 bases, with 6 bases left between them. The CDR3 is 13 residues long. Per the germline V gene, CDR1 is LGHDT and CDR2 is YNNKEL (reference sequence). This CDR3 reads CASSQEGVETQYF. The CDR3 coding sequence is TGTGCCAGCAGCCAAGAGGGAGTAGAGACCCAGTACTTC.

This chain's CDR3 is CASSPPGQATEAFF. CDR3 sequence (DNA): TGTGCCAGCAGTCCACCGGGACAGGCGACTGAAGCTTTCTTT. The J gene is TRBJ1-1, the V gene TRBV11-2, with 8 bases aligning to TRBD1. The V and J ends lost 6 bases and 5 bases, in that order; junction bases with no gene match: 8. The CDR3 has 14 amino acids. CDR1 SGHAT and CDR2 FQNNGV come from the germline V gene. The entire variable domain, with the rest obtained from reference TRBV11-2 and TRBJ1-1, is as follows: EAGVAQSPRYKIIEKRQSVAFWCNPISGHATLYWYQQILGQGPKLLIQFQNNGVVDDSQLPKDRFSAERLKGVDSTLKIQPAKLEDSAVYLCASSPPGQATEAFFGQGTRLTVV.

The chain recombines TRBV19 with TRBJ1-5, with D uncertain. Per the germline V gene, CDR1 is LNHDA and CDR2 is SQIVND (reference sequence). The CDR3 contains 14 residues. V was cut by 7 bases and J by 0 bases, with 10 bases left in between. CDR3 DNA: TGTGCCAGTATTAGCCTGGGTAGCAATCAGCCCCAGCATTTT. Translated, it gives CASISLGSNQPQHF.